This T cell receptor beta chain appears in the sequencing data of a study of blood T cell repertoires in COVID-19. With 3 bases removed from V and 2 bases from J, the gap between germline ends came to 14 bases. The germline V gene encodes CDR1 SGHTA and CDR2 FQGNSA. The CDR3 extends over 15 amino acids. Per the original data handling: Nucleated cell counts were estimated from reference gene primer amplification. Sequencing was performed with immunoSEQ multiplex PCR; in TCRdb, only in-frame clones are kept and a portion is missing. Clone size and V and J calls were adopted from that table, with D and trimming inferred from the DNA. The table has under 55,000 clones, over 70% seen once.

This chain uses TRBV7-2 with TRBJ2-7; D possibly corresponds to TRBD2 (6 bases). The receptor's source is a human donor in a cohort sampled during active COVID-19. The specimen was peripheral blood. This chain's CDR3 is CASSLAGLGPYEQYF. The DNA of the CDR3 is TGTGCCAGCAGCTTGGCGGGACTGGGACCCTACGAGCAGTACTTC. Combining the CDR3 with reference TRBV7-2 and TRBJ2-7 gives the whole variable domain GAGVSQSPSNKVTEKGKDVELRCDPISGHTALYWYRQSLGQGLEFLIYFQGNSAPDKSGLPSDRFSAERTGGSVSTLTIQRTQQEDSAVYLCASSLAGLGPYEQYFGPGTRLTVT.